The sequence of this T cell receptor beta chain was determined in a study of T cells after yellow fever vaccination. Overall study findings and caveats: Clones from primary vaccination mostly reappeared after the booster (roughly 95% CD4, about 88% CD8). Clonotypes appearing in both CD4 and CD8 compartments existed, and their share was small. Though weaker, the secondary response peaked faster, on day 5 versus 15.

This clonotype was observed at least ten times. Antigen: not known. MiXCR, applied by TCRdb to the 5' RACE reads, yields one record per CDR3 protein. The sample has about 63,000 distinct CDR3 sequences; 7.4% are singletons. Specimen: CD8+ T cells sorted from PBMCs, collected 15 days after the yellow fever booster vaccination. This clonotype originated in a man between 25 and 39 years old who received the YFV17D yellow fever vaccine.

CDR3 DNA: TGTGCCAGCAGCCAACTAGCGCCTTCCTACAATGAGCAGTTCTTC. Its protein is CASSQLAPSYNEQFF. The V gene is TRBV4-2, the J gene TRBJ2-1; a possible D gene is TRBD2 (6 bases). The CDR3 is 15 residues long. Trimming removed 2 bases at V and 1 base at J, with 9 bases between. The V gene's germline CDR1 is LGHNA and CDR2 YNFKEQ.